The 27 T cell receptor beta chains given below trace back to one sample, sequenced in a study of T-cell reconstitution after alpha-beta-depleted transplantation in children. Unique molecular identifiers tagged the TCRbeta library. MiXCR, applied by TCRdb to the PCR reads, yields one record per CDR3 protein. The sample holds around 450,000 distinct CDR3 sequences; more than 9% are singletons and the top ten take around 2%. Sequencing used PBMCs, obtained before TCRalphabeta/CD19-depleted stem cell transplant. The receptors here all came from a child aged 2-15 years with inherited bone marrow failure, due to receive a stem cell transplant.

This clonotype was observed many times. The V gene is TRBV14, the J gene TRBJ2-7; TRBD1 matches 9 bases. Looked up from germline, CDR1 is SGHDN and CDR2 is FVKESK. V dropped 4 bases and J dropped 3; count of bases not matched to a gene: 7. The CDR3 consists of 15 residues. CDR3 coding DNA: TGTGCCAGCAGCCGCAGGGACAGGGTACGCTACGAGCAGTACTTC. Encoded protein: CASSRRDRVRYEQYF.

The table lists this clonotype with many counts. CDR3 protein: CASSQVLTSRETQYF. The CDR3 DNA is TGCGCCAGCAGCCAAGTTCTGACTAGTCGAGAGACCCAGTACTTC. The V gene is TRBV4-1, the J gene TRBJ2-5; maybe TRBD2 (6 bases). The CDR3 is made up of 15 amino acids. Germline CDR1 reads MGHRA; CDR2 reads YSYEKL. The ends were cut back, 1 base at V and 4 bases at J, with 13 bases in the middle.

J is TRBJ2-5 and V is TRBV4-1, with TRBD1 matching over 7 bases. CDR1 and CDR2 from the germline V gene are MGHRA and YSYEKL. V was pared by 3 bases and J by 3 bases, with 4 bases of the junction left unmatched. The CDR3 contains 14 residues. The CDR3 protein is CASSHLTGEETQYF. The CDR3 coding sequence is TGCGCCAGCAGCCACCTCACAGGGGAAGAGACCCAGTACTTC.

This clonotype was recorded at least ten times. V gene TRBV29-1 combines with J gene TRBJ2-3; TRBD1 agrees at 7 bases. This CDR3 region has 14 residues. Germline V gives CDR1 SQVTM, CDR2 ANQGSEA. V lost 4 bases to trimming and J lost 6 bases; unmatched junction nucleotides: 10. CDR3 nucleotide sequence: TGCAGCGTTGGAGTCGGACAGGTTGGGGATACGCAGTATTTT. Translation: CSVGVGQVGDTQYF.

The table lists this clonotype with many counts. The V and J genes are TRBV20-1 and TRBJ1-5, with D uncertain. Germline CDR1 DFQATT, CDR2 SNEGSKA (reference sequence). V was pared by 5 bases and J by 5 bases, with 13 bases between. This CDR3 has 13 amino acids. CDR3 loop: CSAPSRQDQPQHF. CDR3 sequence (DNA): TGCAGTGCTCCTAGCCGGCAGGATCAGCCCCAGCATTTT.

This clonotype was counted ten times or more. The chain couples TRBV4-1 to TRBJ2-5, with a possible D match to TRBD2 (7 bases). V lost 4 bases and J lost 5, with 20 bases in between. CDR1 MGHRA and CDR2 YSYEKL come from the germline V gene. The CDR3 extends over 16 amino acids. CDR3 sequence: CASSRGDTGGSETQYF. CDR3 in DNA: TGCGCCAGCAGCCGCGGAGATACGGGGGGCTCGGAGACCCAGTACTTC.

This clonotype was counted at least ten times. The J gene is TRBJ2-7, the V gene TRBV19; 7 bases are a match to TRBD1. Looked up from germline, CDR1 is LNHDA and CDR2 is SQIVND (reference sequence). The CDR3 contains 13 residues. The junction had 5 bases not matched to a gene; V was cut back by 6 bases and J by 3 bases. CDR3 coding DNA: TGTGCCAGTAGGGACAGGTCCCTCTACGAGCAGTACTTC. As protein: CASRDRSLYEQYF. Full variable domain (missing parts from reference TRBV19 and TRBJ2-7): DGGITQSPKYLFRKEGQNVTLSCEQNLNHDAMYWYRQDPGQGLRLIYYSQIVNDFQKGDIAEGYSVSREKKESFPLTVTSAQKNPTAFYLCASRDRSLYEQYFGPGTRLTVT.

This clonotype occurred many times. The rearrangement links TRBV5-4 to TRBJ1-2, with D possibly being TRBD1 (5 bases). V was cut by 4 bases and J by 8 bases, with 24 bases left in between. The CDR3 runs to 16 residues. Per germline, CDR1 SGHNT and CDR2 YYREEE (reference sequence). The CDR3 spells CASSPVRGRALFGYTF. CDR3 nucleotides: TGTGCCAGCAGCCCCGTGAGGGGAAGGGCCCTTTTCGGCTACACCTTC. The variable domain in full, completed from reference TRBV5-4 and TRBJ1-2, reads ETGVTQSPTHLIKTRGQQVTLRCSSQSGHNTVSWYQQALGQGPQFIFQYYREEENGRGNFPPRFSGLQFPNYSSELNVNALELDDSALYLCASSPVRGRALFGYTFGSGTRLTVV.

This clonotype was seen repeatedly, ten times or more. The chain is built from TRBV4-1 and TRBJ1-2; 8 bases map to TRBD1. With V trimmed by 1 base and J by 4 bases, 5 bases remained unmatched. CDR1 MGHRA and CDR2 YSYEKL come from the germline V gene. The CDR3 runs to 15 residues. CDR3 residues: CASSQGGQGGYGYTF. The CDR3 DNA sequence: TGCGCCAGCAGCCAAGGAGGACAGGGTGGCTATGGCTACACCTTC.

This clonotype came up many times. The chain uses TRBV7-8 and TRBJ1-1; perhaps TRBD1 as D (6 bases). Trimming stripped 3 bases from V and 11 bases from J, with 13 bases between. This CDR3 spans 12 amino acids. The germline V gene has CDR1 SGHVS and CDR2 FQNEAQ. CDR3 nucleotides: TGTGCCAGCAGCTTTTGGGACAAGGTGGCTTTCTTT. Amino acids: CASSFWDKVAFF.

This clonotype was counted ten times or more. The V and J genes are TRBV4-1 and TRBJ2-4, with 7 bases fitting TRBD2. The CDR3 runs to 14 residues. V trimming: 3 bases; J trimming: 6 bases; junction bases outside the gene matches: 5. Germline CDR1 reads MGHRA; CDR2 reads YSYEKL. CDR3 region: CASSHGTGGNIQYF. The CDR3, as DNA: TGCGCCAGCAGCCATGGGACGGGGGGAAACATTCAGTACTTC.

This chain uses TRBV18 with TRBJ2-1; D not certain. This CDR3 contains 12 residues. Trimming removed 5 bases from V and 10 bases from J, with 12 bases in between. Germline V gives CDR1 KGHSH, CDR2 LQKENI. DNA for the CDR3: TGTGCCAGCTCAGTTGACCCTCGGGAGCAGTTCTTC. The encoded protein is CASSVDPREQFF.

This clonotype came up many times. V gene TRBV25-1 combines with J gene TRBJ1-5; possibly TRBD1 for D (6 bases). Between the trimmed V and J ends, which lost 7 bases and 2 bases, there was a span of 9 bases. The CDR3 runs 13 residues. From germline, CDR1 is MGHDK and CDR2 SYGVNS. CDR3 nucleotides: TGTGCCAGCACCCCAGGGGGCAATCAGCCCCAGCATTTT. Residues: CASTPGGNQPQHF.

With regard to this clonotype: With a much larger clone just one base away, this may be a read error. This chain connects TRBV10-2 to TRBJ2-1, with D tentatively TRBD1 or TRBD2 (5 bases each). This CDR3 region has 17 residues. Germline CDR1 WSHSY, CDR2 SAAADI. CDR3: CASSVQGRGSGYNGQFF. The CDR3 bases are TGCGCCAGCAGTGTTCAGGGTCGAGGGAGTGGGTACAATGGGCAGTTCTTC.

This clonotype was found a few times. This rearrangement joins TRBV5-1 to TRBJ1-2; D is possibly TRBD1 (6 bases). Germline V gene data show CDR1 as SGHRS and CDR2 as YFSETQ. The V end lost 0 bases, the J end lost 7 bases, and 16 bases lay between the germline ends. CDR3 size: 15 residues. The chain's CDR3 is CASSLEGVVYRGYTF. The CDR3 DNA sequence: TGCGCCAGCAGCTTGGAGGGGGTGGTATATCGTGGCTACACCTTC.

There are many counts of this clonotype. The chain has TRBV12-3 or TRBV12-4 and TRBJ1-1, with D perhaps TRBD1 (5 bases). The V gene lost 6 bases and the J gene lost 1 base, with 12 bases spanning the gap. There are 14 residues in the CDR3. The CDR3 coding sequence is TGTGCCAGCAGGGTCGGCACAGGGAACACTGAAGCTTTCTTT. This translates into CASRVGTGNTEAFF.

The chain carries TRBV6-4 and TRBJ2-2; D not resolved. Trimming took off 2 bases at V and 0 bases at J, with 7 bases between the two ends. Germline assignment: CDR1 MRHNA and CDR2 SNTAGT. This CDR3 is 15 amino acids long. In DNA form, the CDR3 reads TGTGCCAGCAGTGACCCGGCCCCGAACACCGGGGAGCTGTTTTTT. Translated: CASSDPAPNTGELFF.

This clonotype was found many times. The chain employs TRBV4-3 and TRBJ2-5; D is ambiguous. V was shortened by 0 bases and J by 4 bases, with 15 bases between the two germline ends. CDR1 LGHNA and CDR2 YSLEER come from the germline V gene. This CDR3 is 16 amino acids long. CDR3 loop: CASSQEMGIWGETQYF. The CDR3 DNA reads TGCGCCAGCAGCCAAGAAATGGGTATCTGGGGAGAGACCCAGTACTTC.

The chain links TRBV12-3 or TRBV12-4 to TRBJ2-2; TRBD2 is a possible D gene (5 bases). V lost 8 bases and J 5 bases, leaving 15 bases between the germline ends. This CDR3 is 14 amino acids long. The CDR3 protein is CASHSGFPTGELFF. In nucleotides, the CDR3 is TGTGCCAGCCACTCGGGATTCCCGACCGGGGAGCTGTTTTTT.

This clonotype was detected many times. CDR3 nucleotide sequence: TGTGCCAGCAGCCAAGATCCCTGGACTAGCGGGAGGAGAGAGACCCAGTACTTC. It is translated as CASSQDPWTSGRRETQYF. The chain has TRBV3-1 and TRBJ2-5; 14 nucleotides agree with TRBD2. The V gene's germline CDR1 is LGHDT and CDR2 YNNKEL (reference sequence). V was clipped by 0 bases and J by 4 bases; unmatched bases: 7. The CDR3 runs 18 residues.

This clonotype has a count of ten or more. This chain links TRBV9 with TRBJ2-1, with a weak D call TRBD2 (6 bases). The V and J ends lost 0 bases and 5 bases respectively, with 9 bases between them. CDR3 length: 14 amino acids. The germline V gene encodes CDR1 SGDLS and CDR2 YYNGEE. CDR3 nucleotide sequence: TGTGCCAGCAGCGTAGGGGGGACTCACAATGAGCAGTTCTTC. Protein: CASSVGGTHNEQFF.

V usage is TRBV7-9 and J usage is TRBJ1-2, with 8 bases matching TRBD1. The CDR3 is 15 amino acids. Germline V CDR1 and CDR2: SEHNR, FQNEAQ (reference sequence). V shed 3 bases, J shed 4 bases, and the junction held 7 bases outside the gene matches. CDR3 DNA sequence: TGTGCCAGCAGCTTGTCCAGGGGGCCAATCTATGGCTACACCTTC. It encodes CASSLSRGPIYGYTF.

In its sample, this clonotype was seen many times. This rearrangement joins TRBV20-1 to TRBJ2-7; 11 bases are shared with TRBD2. Germline V gene lookup returns CDR1 DFQATT and CDR2 SNEGSKA (reference sequence). The J segment lost 1 base and the V segment lost 3 bases, leaving 8 bases of the junction unmatched. The CDR3 loop spans 16 amino acids. CDR3 bases: TGCAGTGCTAGGGATACCGGGACTAGCGGTTCCTACGAGCAGTACTTC. Its translation is CSARDTGTSGSYEQYF.

The table lists this clonotype with many counts. This rearrangement joins TRBV6-5 to TRBJ2-2, with 16 bases matching TRBD2. V shed 4 bases, J shed 6 bases, and the junction held 5 bases outside the gene matches. Per germline, CDR1 MNHEY and CDR2 SVGAGI. There are 17 residues in the CDR3. CDR3 DNA: TGTGCCAGCAGTTTGGGACTAGCGGGAGGGGCCTCCGGGGAGCTGTTTTTT. The encoded protein is CASSLGLAGGASGELFF.

The chain has TRBV12-3 or TRBV12-4 and TRBJ1-1, with a possible D match to TRBD1 (5 bases). V was shortened by 5 bases and J by 2 bases, with 12 bases between the two germline ends. The CDR3 runs to 14 residues. The CDR3, as DNA: TGTGCCAGCAGTCAGGGACGGGCCAACACTGAAGCTTTCTTT. It yields the protein CASSQGRANTEAFF.

With respect to this clonotype: This may be a read error: a much more frequent sequence differs by one nucleotide. The chain couples TRBV12-3 or TRBV12-4 to TRBJ2-2; D might be TRBD2 (5 bases). The CDR3 runs 12 residues. This CDR3 reads CASSLFIGELLF. The DNA for the CDR3 is TGTGCCAGCAGTTTATTTATCGGGGAGCTGCTTTTT.

The chain combines TRBV29-1 with TRBJ2-7, with 8 bases lining up with TRBD1. Germline V gives CDR1 SQVTM, CDR2 ANQGSEA. The CDR3 loop spans 13 amino acids. The chain's CDR3 is CSFGQGPSYEQYF. Written as DNA, the CDR3 is TGCAGTTTCGGACAGGGTCCCTCCTACGAGCAGTACTTC.